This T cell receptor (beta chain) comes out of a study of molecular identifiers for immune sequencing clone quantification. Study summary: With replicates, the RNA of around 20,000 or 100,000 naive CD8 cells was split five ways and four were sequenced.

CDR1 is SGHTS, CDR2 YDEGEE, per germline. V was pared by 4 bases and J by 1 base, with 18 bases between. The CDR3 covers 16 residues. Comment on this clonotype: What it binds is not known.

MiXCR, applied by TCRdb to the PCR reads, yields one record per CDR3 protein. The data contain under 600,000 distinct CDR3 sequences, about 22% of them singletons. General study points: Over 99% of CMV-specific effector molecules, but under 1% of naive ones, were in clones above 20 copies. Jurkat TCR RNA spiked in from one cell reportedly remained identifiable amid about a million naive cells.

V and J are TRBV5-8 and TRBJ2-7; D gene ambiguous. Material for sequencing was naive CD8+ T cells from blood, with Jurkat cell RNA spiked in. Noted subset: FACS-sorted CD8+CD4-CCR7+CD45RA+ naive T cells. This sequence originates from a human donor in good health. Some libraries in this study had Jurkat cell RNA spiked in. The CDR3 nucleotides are TGTGCCAGCAGCCTCGTAAGCCGAATGGGATCCTACGAGCAGTACTTC. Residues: CASSLVSRMGSYEQYF.